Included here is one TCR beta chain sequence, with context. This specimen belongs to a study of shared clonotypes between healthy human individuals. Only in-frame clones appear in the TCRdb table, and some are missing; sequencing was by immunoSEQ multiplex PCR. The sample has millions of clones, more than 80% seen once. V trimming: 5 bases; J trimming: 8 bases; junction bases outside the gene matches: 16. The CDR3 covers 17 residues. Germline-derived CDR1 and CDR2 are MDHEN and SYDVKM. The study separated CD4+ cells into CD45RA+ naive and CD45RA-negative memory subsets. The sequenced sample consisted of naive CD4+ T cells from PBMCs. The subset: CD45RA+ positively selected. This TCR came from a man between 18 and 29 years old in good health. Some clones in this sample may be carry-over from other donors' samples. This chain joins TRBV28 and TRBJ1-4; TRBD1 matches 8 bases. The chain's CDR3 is CASSPGTGSPRAEKLFF. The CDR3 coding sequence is TGTGCCAGCAGTCCTGGGACAGGCTCCCCTCGGGCGGAAAAACTGTTTTTT.